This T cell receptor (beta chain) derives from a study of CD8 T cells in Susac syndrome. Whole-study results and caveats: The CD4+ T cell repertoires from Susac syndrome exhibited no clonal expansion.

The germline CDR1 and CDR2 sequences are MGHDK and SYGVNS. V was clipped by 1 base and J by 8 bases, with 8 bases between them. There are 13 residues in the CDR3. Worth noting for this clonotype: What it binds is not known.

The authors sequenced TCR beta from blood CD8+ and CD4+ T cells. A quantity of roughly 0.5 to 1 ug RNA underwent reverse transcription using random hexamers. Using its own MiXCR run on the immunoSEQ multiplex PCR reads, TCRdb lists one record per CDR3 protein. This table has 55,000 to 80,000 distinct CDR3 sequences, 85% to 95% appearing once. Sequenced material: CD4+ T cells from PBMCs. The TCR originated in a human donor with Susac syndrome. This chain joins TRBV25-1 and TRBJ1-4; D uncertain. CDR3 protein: CASSESREEKLFF. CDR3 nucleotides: TGTGCCAGCAGTGAATCGCGGGAGGAAAAACTGTTTTTT.